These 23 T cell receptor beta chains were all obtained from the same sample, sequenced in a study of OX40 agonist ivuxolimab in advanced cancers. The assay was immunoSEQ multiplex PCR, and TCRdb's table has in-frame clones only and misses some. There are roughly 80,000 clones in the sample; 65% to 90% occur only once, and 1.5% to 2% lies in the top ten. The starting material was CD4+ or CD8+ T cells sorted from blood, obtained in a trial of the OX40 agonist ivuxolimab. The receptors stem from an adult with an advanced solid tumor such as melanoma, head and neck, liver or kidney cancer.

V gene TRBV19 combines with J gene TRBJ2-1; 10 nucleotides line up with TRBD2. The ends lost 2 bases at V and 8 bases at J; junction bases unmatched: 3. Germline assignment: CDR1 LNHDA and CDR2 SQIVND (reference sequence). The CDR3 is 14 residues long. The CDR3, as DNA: TGTGCCAGTAGTATACTACTAGCGGGGCATGAGCAGTTCTTC. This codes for CASSILLAGHEQFF.

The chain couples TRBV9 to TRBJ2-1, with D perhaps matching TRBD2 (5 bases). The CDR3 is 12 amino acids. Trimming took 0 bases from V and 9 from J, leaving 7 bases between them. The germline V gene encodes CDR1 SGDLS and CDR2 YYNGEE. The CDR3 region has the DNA TGTGCCAGCAGCGTAGTCGGAGGTGAGCAGTTCTTC. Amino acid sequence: CASSVVGGEQFF.

Written as DNA, the CDR3 is TGTGCCAGCAGTTCTCTTGGGACAGGGGCTGGGGGGCCCCAGCATTTT. Residues: CASSSLGTGAGGPQHF. V usage is TRBV28 and J usage is TRBJ1-5; 10 positions agree with TRBD1. The CDR3 covers 16 residues. V was clipped by 4 bases and J by 9 bases; unmatched bases: 12. Germline assignment: CDR1 MDHEN and CDR2 SYDVKM.

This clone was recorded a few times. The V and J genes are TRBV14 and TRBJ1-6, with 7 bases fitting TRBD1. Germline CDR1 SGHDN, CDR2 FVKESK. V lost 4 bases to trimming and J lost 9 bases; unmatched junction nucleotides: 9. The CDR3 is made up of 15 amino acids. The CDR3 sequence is CASSPNRGRGSPLHF. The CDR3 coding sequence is TGTGCCAGCAGCCCTAACAGGGGTCGGGGTTCACCCCTCCACTTT.

The DNA for the CDR3 is TGTGCCAGTAGTCCGGACATAGGGACTGAAGCTTTCTTT. Translated, it gives CASSPDIGTEAFF. This rearrangement joins TRBV19 to TRBJ1-1, with a tentative D call TRBD1 (5 bases). CDR3 length equals 13 residues. Germline CDR1 reads LNHDA; CDR2 reads SQIVND (reference sequence). Trimming left V 5 bases short and J 5 bases short, with 12 bases between.

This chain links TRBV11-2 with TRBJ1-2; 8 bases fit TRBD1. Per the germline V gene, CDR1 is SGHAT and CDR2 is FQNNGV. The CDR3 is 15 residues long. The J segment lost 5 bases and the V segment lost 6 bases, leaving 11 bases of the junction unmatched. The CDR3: CASRPDRGPTYGYTF. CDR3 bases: TGTGCCAGCAGACCCGACAGGGGACCTACATATGGCTACACCTTC.

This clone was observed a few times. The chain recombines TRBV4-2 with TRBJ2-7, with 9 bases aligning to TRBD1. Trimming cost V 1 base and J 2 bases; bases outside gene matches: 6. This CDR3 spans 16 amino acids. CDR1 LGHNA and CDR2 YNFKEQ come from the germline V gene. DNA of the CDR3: TGTGCCAGCAGCCAAGGTGCAGGACAGGGGACCTACGAGCAGTACTTC. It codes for CASSQGAGQGTYEQYF.

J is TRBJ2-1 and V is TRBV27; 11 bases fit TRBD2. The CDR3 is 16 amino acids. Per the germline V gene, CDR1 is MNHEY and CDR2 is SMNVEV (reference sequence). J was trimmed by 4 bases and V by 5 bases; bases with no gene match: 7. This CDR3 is CASSPRGLAGYNEQFF. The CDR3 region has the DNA TGTGCCAGCAGTCCGAGAGGACTAGCGGGTTACAATGAGCAGTTCTTC.

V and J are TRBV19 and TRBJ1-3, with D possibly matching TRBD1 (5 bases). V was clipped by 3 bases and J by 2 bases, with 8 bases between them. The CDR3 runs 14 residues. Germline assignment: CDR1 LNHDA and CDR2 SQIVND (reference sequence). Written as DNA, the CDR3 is TGTGCCAGTAGTATCGGGGGTACTGGAAACACCATATATTTT. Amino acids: CASSIGGTGNTIYF.

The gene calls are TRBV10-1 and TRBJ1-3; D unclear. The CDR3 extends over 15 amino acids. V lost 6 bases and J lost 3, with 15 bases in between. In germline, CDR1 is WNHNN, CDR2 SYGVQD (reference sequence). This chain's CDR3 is CASRLIGRNGNTIYF. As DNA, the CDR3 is TGCGCCAGCAGGCTCATAGGAAGGAATGGAAACACCATATATTTT.

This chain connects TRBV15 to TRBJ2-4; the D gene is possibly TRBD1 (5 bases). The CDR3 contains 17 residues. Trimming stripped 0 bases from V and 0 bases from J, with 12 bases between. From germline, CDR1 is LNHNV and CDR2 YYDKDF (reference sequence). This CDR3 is CATSRDKGSLAKNIQYF. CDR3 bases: TGTGCCACCAGCAGAGATAAGGGGTCATTAGCCAAAAACATTCAGTACTTC.

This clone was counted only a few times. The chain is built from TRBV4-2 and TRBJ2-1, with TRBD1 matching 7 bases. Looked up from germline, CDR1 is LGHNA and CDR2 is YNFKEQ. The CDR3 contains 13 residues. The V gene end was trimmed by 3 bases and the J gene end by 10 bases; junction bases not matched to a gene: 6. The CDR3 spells CASSQAGGIEQFF. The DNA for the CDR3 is TGTGCCAGCAGCCAGGCAGGGGGAATAGAGCAGTTCTTC.

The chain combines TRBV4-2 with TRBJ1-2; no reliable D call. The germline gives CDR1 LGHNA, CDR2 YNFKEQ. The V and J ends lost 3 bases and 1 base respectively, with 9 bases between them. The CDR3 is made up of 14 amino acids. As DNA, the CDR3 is TGTGCCAGCAGCCATGGACTCCTTAACTATGGCTACACCTTC. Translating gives CASSHGLLNYGYTF.

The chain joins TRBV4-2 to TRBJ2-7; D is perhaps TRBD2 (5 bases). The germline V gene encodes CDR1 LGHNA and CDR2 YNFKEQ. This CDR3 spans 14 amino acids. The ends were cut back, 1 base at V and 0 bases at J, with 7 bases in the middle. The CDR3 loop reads CASSQVGSSYEQYF. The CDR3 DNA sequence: TGTGCCAGCAGCCAAGTAGGGAGCTCCTACGAGCAGTACTTC.

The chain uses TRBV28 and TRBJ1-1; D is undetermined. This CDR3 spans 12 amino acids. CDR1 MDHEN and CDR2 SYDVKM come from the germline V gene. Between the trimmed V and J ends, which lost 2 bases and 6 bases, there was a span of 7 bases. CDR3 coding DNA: TGTGCCAGCAGTTTAAAAGTATCTGAAGCTTTCTTT. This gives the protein CASSLKVSEAFF.

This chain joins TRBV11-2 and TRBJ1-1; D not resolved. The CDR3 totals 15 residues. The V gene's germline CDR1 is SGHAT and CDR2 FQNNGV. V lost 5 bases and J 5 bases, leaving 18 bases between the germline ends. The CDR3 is CASSANSGLRTEAFF. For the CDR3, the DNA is TGTGCCAGCAGCGCGAACAGCGGGTTGAGGACTGAAGCTTTCTTT.

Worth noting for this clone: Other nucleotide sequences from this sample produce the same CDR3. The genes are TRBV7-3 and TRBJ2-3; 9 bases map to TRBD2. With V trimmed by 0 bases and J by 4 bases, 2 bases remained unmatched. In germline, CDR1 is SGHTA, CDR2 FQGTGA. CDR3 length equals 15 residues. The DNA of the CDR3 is TGTGCCAGCAGCTTAACGGCGGGGGGGCCAGATACGCAGTATTTT. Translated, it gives CASSLTAGGPDTQYF.

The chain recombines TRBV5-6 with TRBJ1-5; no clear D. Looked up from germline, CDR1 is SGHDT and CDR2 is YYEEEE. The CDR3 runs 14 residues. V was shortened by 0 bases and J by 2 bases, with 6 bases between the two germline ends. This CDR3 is CASSLAAGNQPQHF. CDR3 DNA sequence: TGTGCCAGCAGCTTGGCCGCAGGCAATCAGCCCCAGCATTTT.

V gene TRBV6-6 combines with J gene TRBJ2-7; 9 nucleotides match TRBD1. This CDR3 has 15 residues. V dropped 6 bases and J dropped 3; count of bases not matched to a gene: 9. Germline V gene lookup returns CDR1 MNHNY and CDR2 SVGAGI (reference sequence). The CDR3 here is CASSHQSGQGYEQYF. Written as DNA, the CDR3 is TGTGCCAGCAGCCACCAATCGGGACAGGGCTACGAGCAGTACTTC.

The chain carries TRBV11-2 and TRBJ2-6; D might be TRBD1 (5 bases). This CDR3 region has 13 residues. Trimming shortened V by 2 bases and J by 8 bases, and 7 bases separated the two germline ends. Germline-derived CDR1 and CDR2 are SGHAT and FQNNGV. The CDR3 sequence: CASSLQGPNVLTF. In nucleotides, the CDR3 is TGTGCCAGCAGCTTACAGGGTCCCAACGTCCTGACTTTC.

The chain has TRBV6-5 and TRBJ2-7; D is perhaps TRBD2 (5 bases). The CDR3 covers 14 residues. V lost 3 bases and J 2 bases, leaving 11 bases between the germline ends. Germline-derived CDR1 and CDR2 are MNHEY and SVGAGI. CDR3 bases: TGTGCCAGCAGTTATGGCGGGTTTCCCTACGAGCAGTACTTC. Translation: CASSYGGFPYEQYF.

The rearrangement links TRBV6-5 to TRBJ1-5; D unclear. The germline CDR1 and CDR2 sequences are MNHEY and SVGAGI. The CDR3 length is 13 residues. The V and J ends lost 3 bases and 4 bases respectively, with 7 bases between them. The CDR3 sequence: CASSYSINQPQHF. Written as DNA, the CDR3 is TGTGCCAGCAGTTATTCGATAAATCAGCCCCAGCATTTT.

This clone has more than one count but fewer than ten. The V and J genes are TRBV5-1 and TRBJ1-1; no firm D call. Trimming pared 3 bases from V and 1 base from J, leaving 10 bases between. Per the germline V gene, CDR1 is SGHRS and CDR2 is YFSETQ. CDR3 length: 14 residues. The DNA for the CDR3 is TGCGCCAGCAGCTCCTCCCCTGGGAACACTGAAGCTTTCTTT. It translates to CASSSSPGNTEAFF.